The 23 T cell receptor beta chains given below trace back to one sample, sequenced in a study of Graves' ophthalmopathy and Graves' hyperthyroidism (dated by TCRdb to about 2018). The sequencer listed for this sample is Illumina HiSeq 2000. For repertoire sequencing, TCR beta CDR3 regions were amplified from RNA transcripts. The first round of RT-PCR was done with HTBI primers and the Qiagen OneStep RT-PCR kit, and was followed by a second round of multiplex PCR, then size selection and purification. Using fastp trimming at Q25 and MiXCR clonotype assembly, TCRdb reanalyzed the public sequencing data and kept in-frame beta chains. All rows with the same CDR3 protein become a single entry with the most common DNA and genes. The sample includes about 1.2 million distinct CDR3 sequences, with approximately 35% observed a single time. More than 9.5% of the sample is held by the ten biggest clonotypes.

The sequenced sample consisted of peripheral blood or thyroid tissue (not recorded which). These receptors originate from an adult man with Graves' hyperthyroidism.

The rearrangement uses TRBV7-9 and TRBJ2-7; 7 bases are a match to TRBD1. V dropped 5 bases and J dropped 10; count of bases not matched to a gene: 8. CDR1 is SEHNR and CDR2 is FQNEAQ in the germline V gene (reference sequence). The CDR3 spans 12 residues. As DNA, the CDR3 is TGTGCCAGCAGCCTAGGGACAGCCGATCAGTACTTC. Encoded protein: CASSLGTADQYF.

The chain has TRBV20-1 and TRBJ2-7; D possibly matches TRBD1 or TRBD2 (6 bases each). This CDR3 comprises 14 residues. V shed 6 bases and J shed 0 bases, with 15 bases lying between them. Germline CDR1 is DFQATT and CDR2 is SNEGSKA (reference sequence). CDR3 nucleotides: TGCAGTGCCAGCAGAAGGGGGGACTCCTACGAGCAGTACTTC. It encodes CSASRRGDSYEQYF.

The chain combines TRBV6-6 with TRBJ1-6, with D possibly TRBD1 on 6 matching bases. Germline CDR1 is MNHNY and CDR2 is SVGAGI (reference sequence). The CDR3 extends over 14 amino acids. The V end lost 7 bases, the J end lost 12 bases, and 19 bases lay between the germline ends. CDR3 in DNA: TGTGCCAGCATTTCATTGGACAGTGGACGACCCCTCCACTTT. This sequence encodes CASISLDSGRPLHF.

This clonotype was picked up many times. CDR3 loop: CASSQDDGISNQPQHF. The CDR3 bases are TGCGCCAGCAGCCAAGACGACGGAATAAGCAATCAGCCCCAGCATTTT. The genes are TRBV4-3 and TRBJ1-5; D is unresolved. Germline V lookup: CDR1 LGHNA, CDR2 YSLEER. CDR3 length: 16 amino acids. Trimming removed 0 bases from V and 1 base from J, with 10 bases in between.

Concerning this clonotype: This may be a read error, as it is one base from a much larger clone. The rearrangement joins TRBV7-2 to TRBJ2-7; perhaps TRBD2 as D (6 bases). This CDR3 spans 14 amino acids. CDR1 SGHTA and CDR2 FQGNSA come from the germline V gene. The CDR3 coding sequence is TGTGCCAGCGGCTTAGGAGGGCCCCGCGACGAGCAGTACTTC. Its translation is CASGLGGPRDEQYF.

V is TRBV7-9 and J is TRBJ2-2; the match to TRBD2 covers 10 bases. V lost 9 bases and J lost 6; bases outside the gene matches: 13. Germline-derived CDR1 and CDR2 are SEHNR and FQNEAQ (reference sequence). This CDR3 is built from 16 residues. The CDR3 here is CASSMRSGRDAGELFF. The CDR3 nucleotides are TGTGCCAGTAGTATGCGGAGCGGGAGGGATGCCGGGGAGCTGTTTTTT.

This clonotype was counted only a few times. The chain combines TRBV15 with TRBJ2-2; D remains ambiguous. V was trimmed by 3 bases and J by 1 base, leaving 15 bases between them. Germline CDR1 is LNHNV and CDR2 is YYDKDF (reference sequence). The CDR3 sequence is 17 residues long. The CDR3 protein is CATSSSRFPGNTGELFF. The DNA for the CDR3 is TGTGCCACCAGCAGTAGTAGGTTTCCAGGGAACACCGGGGAGCTGTTTTTT. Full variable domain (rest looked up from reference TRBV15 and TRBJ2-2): DAMVIQNPRYQVTQFGKPVTLSCSQTLNHNVMYWYQQKSSQAPKLLFHYYDKDFNNEADTPDNFQSRRPNTSFCFLDIRSPGLGDTAMYLCATSSSRFPGNTGELFFGEGSRLTVL.

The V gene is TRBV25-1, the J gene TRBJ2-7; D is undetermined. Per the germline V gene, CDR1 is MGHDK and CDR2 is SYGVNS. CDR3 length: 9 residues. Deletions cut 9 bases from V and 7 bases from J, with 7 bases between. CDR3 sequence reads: CASPWEQYF. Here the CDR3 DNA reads TGTGCCAGTCCGTGGGAGCAGTACTTC.

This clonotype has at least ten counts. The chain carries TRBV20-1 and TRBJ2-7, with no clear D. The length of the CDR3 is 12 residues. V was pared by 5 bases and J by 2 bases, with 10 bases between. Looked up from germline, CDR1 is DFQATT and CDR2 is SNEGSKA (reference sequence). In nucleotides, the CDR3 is TGCAGTGCTCCGGCTCCAACCTACGAGCAGTACTTC. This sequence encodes CSAPAPTYEQYF.

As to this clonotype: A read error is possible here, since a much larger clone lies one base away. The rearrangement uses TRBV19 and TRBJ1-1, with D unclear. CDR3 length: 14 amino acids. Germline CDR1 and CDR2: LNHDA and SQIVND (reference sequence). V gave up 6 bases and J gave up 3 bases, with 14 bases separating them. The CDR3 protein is CASRKEYGYTEAFF. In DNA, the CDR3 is TGTGCCAGTAGAAAAGAGTATGGGTACACTGAAGCTTTCTTT.

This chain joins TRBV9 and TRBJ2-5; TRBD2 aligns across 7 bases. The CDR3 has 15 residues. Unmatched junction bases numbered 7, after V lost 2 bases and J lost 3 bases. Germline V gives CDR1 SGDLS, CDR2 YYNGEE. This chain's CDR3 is CASSVGTNLEETQYF. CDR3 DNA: TGTGCCAGCAGCGTCGGGACTAACCTAGAAGAGACCCAGTACTTC.

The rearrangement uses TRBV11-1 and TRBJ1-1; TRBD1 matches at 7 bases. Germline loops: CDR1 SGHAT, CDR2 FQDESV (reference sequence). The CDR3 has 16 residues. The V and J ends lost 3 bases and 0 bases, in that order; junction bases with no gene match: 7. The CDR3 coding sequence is TGTGCCAGCAGCTTCGGTACAGGGGCCTTGAACACTGAAGCTTTCTTT. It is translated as CASSFGTGALNTEAFF.

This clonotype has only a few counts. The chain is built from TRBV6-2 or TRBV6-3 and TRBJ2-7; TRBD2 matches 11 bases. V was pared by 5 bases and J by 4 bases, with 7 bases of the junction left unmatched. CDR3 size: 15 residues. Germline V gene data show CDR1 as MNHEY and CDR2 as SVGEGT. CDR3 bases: TGTGCCAGCAGTACCATAGCGGGAGGGCCATACGAGCAGTACTTC. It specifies CASSTIAGGPYEQYF.

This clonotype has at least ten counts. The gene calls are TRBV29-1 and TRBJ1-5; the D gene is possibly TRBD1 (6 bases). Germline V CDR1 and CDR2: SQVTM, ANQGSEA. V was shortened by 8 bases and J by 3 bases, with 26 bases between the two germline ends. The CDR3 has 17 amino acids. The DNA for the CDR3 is TGCAGCCACATTACTCCACTTCAGGGGTCTTCCAATCAGCCCCAGCATTTT. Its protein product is CSHITPLQGSSNQPQHF.

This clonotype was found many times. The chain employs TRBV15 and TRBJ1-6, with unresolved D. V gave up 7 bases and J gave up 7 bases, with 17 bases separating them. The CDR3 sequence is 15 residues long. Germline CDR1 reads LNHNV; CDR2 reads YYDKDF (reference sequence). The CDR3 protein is CATTERVDGNSPLHF. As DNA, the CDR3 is TGTGCCACCACGGAGCGGGTGGATGGGAATTCACCCCTCCACTTT.

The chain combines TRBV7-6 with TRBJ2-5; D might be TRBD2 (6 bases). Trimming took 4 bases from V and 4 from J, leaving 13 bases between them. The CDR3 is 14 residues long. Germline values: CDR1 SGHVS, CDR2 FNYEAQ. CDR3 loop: CASSSSQGLETQYF. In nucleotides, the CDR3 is TGTGCCAGCAGCTCCTCGCAGGGACTAGAGACCCAGTACTTC.

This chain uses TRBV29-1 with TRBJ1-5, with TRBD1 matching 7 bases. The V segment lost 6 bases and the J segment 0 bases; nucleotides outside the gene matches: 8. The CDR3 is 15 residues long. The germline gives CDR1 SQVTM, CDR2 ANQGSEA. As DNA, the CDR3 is TGCAGCGTCGCCCGGGACAGCAATAGCAATCAGCCCCAGCATTTT. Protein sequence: CSVARDSNSNQPQHF.

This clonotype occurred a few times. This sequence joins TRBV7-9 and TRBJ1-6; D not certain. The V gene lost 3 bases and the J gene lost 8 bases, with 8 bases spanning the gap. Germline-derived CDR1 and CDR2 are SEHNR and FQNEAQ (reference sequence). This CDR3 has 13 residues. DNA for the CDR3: TGTGCCAGCAGCTTGTCAACGGATTCACCCCTCCACTTT. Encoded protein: CASSLSTDSPLHF.

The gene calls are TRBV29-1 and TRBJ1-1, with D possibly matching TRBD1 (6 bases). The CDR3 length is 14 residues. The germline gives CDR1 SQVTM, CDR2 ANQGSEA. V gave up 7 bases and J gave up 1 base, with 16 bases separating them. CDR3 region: CSGNRGATNTEAFF. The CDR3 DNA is TGCAGCGGAAATAGGGGGGCCACGAACACTGAAGCTTTCTTT. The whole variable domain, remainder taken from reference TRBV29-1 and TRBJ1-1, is SAVISQKPSRDICQRGTSLTIQCQVDSQVTMMFWYRQQPGQSLTLIATANQGSEATYESGFVIDKFPISRPNLTFSTLTVSNMSPEDSSIYLCSGNRGATNTEAFFGQGTRLTVV.

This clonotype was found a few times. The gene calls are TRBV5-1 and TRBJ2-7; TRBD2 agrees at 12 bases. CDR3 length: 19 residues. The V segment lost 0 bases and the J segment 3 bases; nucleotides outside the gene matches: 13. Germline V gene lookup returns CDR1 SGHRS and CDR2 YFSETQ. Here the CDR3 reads CASSLEPSGRARAHYEQYF. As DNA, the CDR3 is TGCGCCAGCAGCTTGGAACCTAGCGGGAGGGCCCGGGCCCACTACGAGCAGTACTTC.

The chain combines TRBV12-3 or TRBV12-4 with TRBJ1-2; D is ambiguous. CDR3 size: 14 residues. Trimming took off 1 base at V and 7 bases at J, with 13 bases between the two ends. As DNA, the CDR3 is TGTGCCAGCAGTTTAGGGGTCGAAGGTGGTGGCTACACCTTC. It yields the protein CASSLGVEGGGYTF.

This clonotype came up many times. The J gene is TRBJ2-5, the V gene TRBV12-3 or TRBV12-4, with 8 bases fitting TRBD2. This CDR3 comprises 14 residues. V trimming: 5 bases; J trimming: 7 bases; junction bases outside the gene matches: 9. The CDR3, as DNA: TGTGCCAGCAGTCCGGGGGGGCCAGTCGGGACCCAGTACTTC. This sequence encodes CASSPGGPVGTQYF.

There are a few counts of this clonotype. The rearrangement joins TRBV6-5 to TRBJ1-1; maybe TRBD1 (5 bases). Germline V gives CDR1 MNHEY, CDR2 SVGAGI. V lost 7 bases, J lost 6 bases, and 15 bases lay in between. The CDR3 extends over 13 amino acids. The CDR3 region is CASTNMGTAEAFF. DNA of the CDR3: TGTGCCAGCACAAATATGGGGACGGCTGAAGCTTTCTTT.